In this sample, the clone carrying this T cell receptor (beta chain) turned up a few times. Germline values: CDR1 MNHEY, CDR2 SVGEGT. The germline V and J ends were trimmed by 2 bases and 4 bases, with 18 bases remaining between them. The CDR3 totals 17 residues. The data belong to a study of T cells after yellow fever vaccination. TCR cDNA, made by 5'RACE template switching, carried an added universal primer site and UMIs. TCRdb re-derived calls from the 5' RACE reads in MiXCR, one entry per CDR3 protein. The repertoire holds more than 300,000 distinct CDR3 sequences, with roughly 10% as singletons. The genes are TRBV6-2 or TRBV6-3 and TRBJ1-5; no clear D. This receptor was obtained from a man aged 18-30 years who received the YFV17D yellow fever vaccine. This specimen was CD4+ T cells sorted from PBMCs, taken 45 days after the yellow fever booster vaccination. The CDR3 bases are TGTGCCAGCAGTTACCTCATAATTGGACGGGTGAATCAGCCCCAGCATTTT. Amino acids: CASSYLIIGRVNQPQHF.